Listed below are T cell receptor beta chains from one sample, sequenced in a study of shared clonotypes between healthy human individuals. Measured with immunoSEQ multiplex PCR; TCRdb has only the in-frame clones, and not every one. The sample lists about 2.4 million clones, approximately 92% occurring once. The sample was naive CD4+ T cells sorted from blood. The receptor source for this set is a man aged 18 to 30 in good health. CDR3s include the opening cysteine and the closing phenylalanine or tryptophan. The D gene is left open where the match is weak. Not every row has a clone size; where given, it reads once, few, many or a size class.

.	TRBD2	TRBV9	14	CASSVTSGSGEQYF
.	.	TRBV10-3	18	CAISPMTGRATGANVLTF
once	.	TRBV11-3	14	CASSLRQRYEKLFF
.	TRBD1	TRBV2	14	CATLPGTGRDEQYF
.	TRBD1	TRBV15	19	CATSSGTGYGVANTGELFF
.	.	TRBV6-4	13	CASSSTANTEAFF
.	.	TRBV5-1	13	CASSLGREYEQYF
.	.	TRBV5-1	17	CASSLSPSGTENTEAFF
.	.	TRBV29-1	13	CSVVWSSTDTQYF
.	.	TRBV30	15	CAWTVGGLNNSPLHF
.	.	TRBV30	13	CAWSPRLGNEQFF
.	TRBD1	TRBV2	14	CASSRTGYEQPQHF